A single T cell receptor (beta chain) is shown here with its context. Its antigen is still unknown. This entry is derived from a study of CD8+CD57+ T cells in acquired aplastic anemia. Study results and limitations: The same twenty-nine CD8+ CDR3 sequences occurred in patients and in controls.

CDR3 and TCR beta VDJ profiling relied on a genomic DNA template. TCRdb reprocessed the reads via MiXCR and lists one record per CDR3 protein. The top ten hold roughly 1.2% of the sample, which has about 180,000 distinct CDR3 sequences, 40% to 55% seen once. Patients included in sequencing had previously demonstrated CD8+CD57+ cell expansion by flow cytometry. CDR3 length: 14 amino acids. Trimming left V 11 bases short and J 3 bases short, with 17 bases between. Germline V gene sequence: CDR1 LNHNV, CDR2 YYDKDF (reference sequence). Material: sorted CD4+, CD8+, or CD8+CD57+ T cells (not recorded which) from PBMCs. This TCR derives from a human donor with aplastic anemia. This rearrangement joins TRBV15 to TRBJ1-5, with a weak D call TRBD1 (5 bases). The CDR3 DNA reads TGTGCCGCCGGCCCCGGGACCGTCAATCAGCCCCAGCATTTT. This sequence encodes CAAGPGTVNQPQHF.